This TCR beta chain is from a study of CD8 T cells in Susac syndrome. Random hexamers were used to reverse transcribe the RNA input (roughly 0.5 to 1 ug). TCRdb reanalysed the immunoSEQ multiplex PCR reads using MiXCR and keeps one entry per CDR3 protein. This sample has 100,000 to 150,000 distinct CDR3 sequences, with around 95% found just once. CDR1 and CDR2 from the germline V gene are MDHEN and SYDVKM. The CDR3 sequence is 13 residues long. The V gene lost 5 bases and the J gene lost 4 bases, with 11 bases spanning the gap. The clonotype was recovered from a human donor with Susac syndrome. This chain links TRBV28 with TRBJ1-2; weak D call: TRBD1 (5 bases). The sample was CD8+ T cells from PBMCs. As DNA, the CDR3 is TGTGCCAGCAGTCGGGACGGCACCTATGGCTACACCTTC. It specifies CASSRDGTYGYTF.